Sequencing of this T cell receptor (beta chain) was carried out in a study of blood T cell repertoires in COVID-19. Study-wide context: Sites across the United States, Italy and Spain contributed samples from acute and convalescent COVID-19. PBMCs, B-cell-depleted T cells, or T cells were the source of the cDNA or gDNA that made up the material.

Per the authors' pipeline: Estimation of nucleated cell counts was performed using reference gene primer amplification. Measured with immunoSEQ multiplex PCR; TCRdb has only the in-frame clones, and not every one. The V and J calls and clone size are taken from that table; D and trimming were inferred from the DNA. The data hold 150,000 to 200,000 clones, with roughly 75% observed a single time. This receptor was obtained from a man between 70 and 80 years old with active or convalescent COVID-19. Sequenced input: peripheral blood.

The CDR3 sequence is CASSESPGSTDTQYF. The CDR3 region has the DNA TGTGCCAGCAGTGAATCTCCGGGGAGCACAGATACGCAGTATTTT. This chain connects TRBV2 to TRBJ2-3; weak D call: TRBD2 (5 bases). This CDR3 is built from 15 residues. V was pared by 2 bases and J by 0 bases, with 9 bases between. Germline CDR1 is SNHLY and CDR2 is FYNNEI.